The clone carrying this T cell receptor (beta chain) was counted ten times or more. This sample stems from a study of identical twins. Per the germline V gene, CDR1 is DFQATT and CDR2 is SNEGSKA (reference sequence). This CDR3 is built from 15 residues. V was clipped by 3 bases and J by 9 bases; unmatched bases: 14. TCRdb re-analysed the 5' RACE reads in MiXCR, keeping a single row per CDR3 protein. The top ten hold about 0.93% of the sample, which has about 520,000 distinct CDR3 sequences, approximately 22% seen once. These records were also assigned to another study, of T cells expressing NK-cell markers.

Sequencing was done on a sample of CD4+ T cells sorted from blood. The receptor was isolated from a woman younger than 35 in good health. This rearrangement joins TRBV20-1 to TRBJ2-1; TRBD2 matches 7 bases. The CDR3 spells CSASPASGLEGEQFF. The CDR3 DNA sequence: TGCAGTGCTAGCCCGGCTAGCGGTCTTGAGGGTGAGCAGTTCTTC.